The source of this TCR beta chain is a study of T-cell reconstitution after alpha-beta-depleted transplantation in children. Worth noting for this clonotype: The antigen remains undetermined.

Findings of the study overall: Recipient T cells and thymic progenitors that survived gave rise to the high TCRbeta diversity observed at day 60 in some patients. Roughly two months post-transplant, alpha-beta T cells reportedly originated from several hundred graft clones that had expanded. After one year, T-cell counts and TCRbeta diversity mostly came from new T cells.

The CDR3 contains 14 residues. Germline V gene lookup returns CDR1 DFQATT and CDR2 SNEGSKA (reference sequence). The V and J ends lost 2 bases and 3 bases respectively, with 11 bases between them. This sample's TCRbeta library carried unique molecular identifier barcodes. TCRdb passed the PCR reads through MiXCR, listing each CDR3 protein once. Of about 420,000 distinct CDR3 sequences in the sample, roughly 17% were seen once. This chain connects TRBV20-1 to TRBJ2-1, with D hard to call. The source was PBMCs, mostly from graft donor cells, collected 360 days after TCRalphabeta/CD19-depleted stem cell transplant. The source of this sequence is a boy under two years old who had a stem cell transplant for Wiskott-Aldrich syndrome, so the T cells may come from the graft donor. DNA of the CDR3: TGCAGTGCTAGATTCTGGCGGAACTACAATGAGCAGTTCTTC. Protein sequence: CSARFWRNYNEQFF.